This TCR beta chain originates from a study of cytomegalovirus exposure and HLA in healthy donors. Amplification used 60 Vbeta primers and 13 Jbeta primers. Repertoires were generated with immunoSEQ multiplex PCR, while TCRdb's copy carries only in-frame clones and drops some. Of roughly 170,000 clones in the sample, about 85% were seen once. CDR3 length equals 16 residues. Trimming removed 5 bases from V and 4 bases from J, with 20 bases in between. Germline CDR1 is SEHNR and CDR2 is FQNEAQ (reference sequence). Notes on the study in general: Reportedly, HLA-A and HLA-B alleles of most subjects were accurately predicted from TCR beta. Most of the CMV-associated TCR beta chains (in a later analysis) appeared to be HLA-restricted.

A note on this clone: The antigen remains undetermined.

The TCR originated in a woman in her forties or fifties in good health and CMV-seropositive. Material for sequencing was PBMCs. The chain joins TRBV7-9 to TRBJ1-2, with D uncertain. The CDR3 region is CASSPPVGGRLYGYTF. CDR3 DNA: TGTGCCAGCAGCCCCCCGGTGGGTGGCAGGCTCTATGGCTACACCTTC.